One and the same sample provided the 27 T cell receptor beta chains below, sequenced in a study of shared clonotypes between healthy human individuals. Measured with immunoSEQ multiplex PCR; TCRdb has only the in-frame clones, and not every one. The sample has fewer than 550,000 clones, approximately 79% seen once. Sequencing was performed on PBMCs. Source of these receptors: a woman aged 40 to 49 in good health. Some clones in this sample may be carry-over from other donors' samples.

The V and J genes are TRBV7-8 and TRBJ1-4; no clear D gene. Germline CDR1 reads SGHVS; CDR2 reads FQNEAQ. The CDR3 covers 17 residues. The V gene lost 5 bases and the J gene lost 8 bases, with 24 bases spanning the gap. CDR3 bases: TGTGCCAGCAGCGCAGTACTTAGACGGATCAGGACGGAAAAACTGTTTTTT. Protein: CASSAVLRRIRTEKLFF. The full variable domain, rest sourced from reference TRBV7-8 and TRBJ1-4, is GAGVSQSPRYKVAKRGQDVALRCDPISGHVSLFWYQQALGQGPEFLTYFQNEAQLDKSGLPSDRFFAERPEGSVSTLKIQRTQQEDSAVYLCASSAVLRRIRTEKLFFGSGTQLSVL.

This chain joins TRBV28 and TRBJ2-7; D remains unclear. V was pared by 1 base and J by 0 bases, with 13 bases between. The germline gives CDR1 MDHEN, CDR2 SYDVKM. The CDR3 extends over 16 amino acids. In DNA, the CDR3 is TGTGCCAGCAGTTTATCTTCCCAAATTAACTCCTACGAGCAGTACTTC. Translation gives CASSLSSQINSYEQYF.

This chain joins TRBV2 and TRBJ2-7; a weak D match, TRBD1 (7 bases). The CDR3 consists of 14 residues. V was shortened by 7 bases and J by 4 bases, with 17 bases between the two germline ends. The germline gives CDR1 SNHLY, CDR2 FYNNEI. CDR3 in DNA: TGTGCCAGCAATTCACAGGGGAGGTTATACGAGCAGTACTTC. Translated, it gives CASNSQGRLYEQYF.

The J gene is TRBJ2-2, the V gene TRBV7-3, with D possibly TRBD2 on 5 matching bases. Germline V gene data show CDR1 as SGHTA and CDR2 as FQGTGA. Trimming cost V 3 bases and J 7 bases, with 12 bases left between them. The CDR3 contains 14 residues. CDR3 sequence reads: CASSFSGYGGELFF. The DNA of the CDR3 is TGTGCCAGCAGCTTTTCGGGGTACGGCGGGGAGCTGTTTTTT.

J is TRBJ2-3 and V is TRBV7-9, with D unclear. Trimming cost V 5 bases and J 4 bases, with 13 bases left between them. Germline assignment: CDR1 SEHNR and CDR2 FQNEAQ (reference sequence). The CDR3 spans 14 residues. This CDR3 reads CASSINQGSDTQYF. CDR3 bases: TGTGCCAGCAGCATAAACCAAGGTTCAGATACGCAGTATTTT.

The J gene is TRBJ2-1, the V gene TRBV7-8; 11 positions agree with TRBD2. The CDR3 runs 14 residues. The germline gives CDR1 SGHVS, CDR2 FQNEAQ. Trimming took 0 bases from V and 10 from J; bases not matched to a gene: 2. CDR3 amino acids: CASSLARTSGEQFF. The CDR3 coding sequence is TGTGCCAGCAGCTTAGCGAGGACTAGCGGGGAGCAGTTCTTC. Using reference TRBV7-8 and TRBJ2-1 for the parts outside the CDR3, the full variable domain is GAGVSQSPRYKVAKRGQDVALRCDPISGHVSLFWYQQALGQGPEFLTYFQNEAQLDKSGLPSDRFFAERPEGSVSTLKIQRTQQEDSAVYLCASSLARTSGEQFFGPGTRLTVL.

The count of this clone is one. In DNA form, the CDR3 reads TGTGCCAGTAGTATCGGCCTAGCGGGACCCTCGGATACGCAGTATTTT. Translating gives CASSIGLAGPSDTQYF. The chain recombines TRBV19 with TRBJ2-3; TRBD2 matches 9 bases. Germline V CDR1 and CDR2: LNHDA, SQIVND (reference sequence). This CDR3 region has 16 residues. V was pared by 3 bases and J by 6 bases, with 10 bases of the junction left unmatched.

This chain uses TRBV2 with TRBJ2-2, with unresolved D. The CDR3 runs 15 residues. Germline CDR1 SNHLY, CDR2 FYNNEI. Trimming removed 3 bases at V and 1 base at J, with 9 bases between. For the CDR3, the DNA is TGTGCCAGCAGTGAGGGGTGGGGGAACACCGGGGAGCTGTTTTTT. Its translation is CASSEGWGNTGELFF.

In nucleotides, the CDR3 is TGTGCCAGCAGCTCCTCTCTAGCGGGAGTAGGGAATGAGCAGTTCTTC. Its protein product is CASSSSLAGVGNEQFF. The V call is TRBV7-3, the J call TRBJ2-1; 10 nucleotides align to TRBD2. CDR3 length equals 16 residues. Germline values: CDR1 SGHTA, CDR2 FQGTGA. The V gene end was trimmed by 4 bases and the J gene end by 7 bases; junction bases not matched to a gene: 10.

This rearrangement joins TRBV19 to TRBJ2-7; tentatively, D is TRBD1 (6 bases). V was clipped by 5 bases and J by 3 bases, with 17 bases between them. CDR1 is LNHDA, CDR2 SQIVND, per germline (reference sequence). The CDR3 totals 15 residues. This CDR3 is CASSPIWQGRYEQYF. CDR3 in DNA: TGTGCCAGTAGTCCCATTTGGCAGGGGCGCTACGAGCAGTACTTC.

The rearrangement joins TRBV4-2 to TRBJ2-7; tentatively, D is TRBD1 (6 bases). CDR1 and CDR2 (germline): LGHNA, YNFKEQ. V gave up 1 base and J gave up 4 bases, with 11 bases separating them. The CDR3 length is 14 residues. CDR3 in DNA: TGTGCCAGCAGCCAAGGGCTAGGGGGTTACGAGCAGTACTTC. It translates to CASSQGLGGYEQYF.

The count of this clone is one. This sequence joins TRBV11-2 and TRBJ2-5; D is undetermined. The DNA end favors TRBJ2-7, so the J call may be wrong. The germline gives CDR1 SGHAT, CDR2 FQNNGV. This CDR3 contains 12 residues. This CDR3 reads CASSLSGYEQYF. CDR3 DNA: TGTGCCAGCAGCTTGTCAGGTTACGAGCAGTACTTC.

In this sample, this clone turned up once. The chain uses TRBV7-9 and TRBJ2-7; TRBD2 aligns across 10 bases. The V gene end was trimmed by 5 bases and the J gene end by 0 bases; junction bases not matched to a gene: 10. Germline V gene lookup returns CDR1 SEHNR and CDR2 FQNEAQ (reference sequence). The CDR3 runs to 17 residues. Here the CDR3 reads CASSTSAGTSVSYEQYF. CDR3 DNA: TGTGCCAGCAGCACATCAGCCGGGACTAGCGTCTCCTACGAGCAGTACTTC.

V gene TRBV18 combines with J gene TRBJ2-1; 11 nucleotides agree with TRBD2. The CDR3 is 15 residues long. The V gene's germline CDR1 is KGHSH and CDR2 LQKENI. V lost 5 bases, J lost 3 bases, and 3 bases stayed unmatched. The CDR3 DNA reads as TGTGCCAGCTCAACCGGGACTAGCGGCTACAATGAGCAGTTCTTC. Its protein product is CASSTGTSGYNEQFF.

The J gene is TRBJ2-7, the V gene TRBV19, with TRBD1 identical over 8 bases. The V gene's germline CDR1 is LNHDA and CDR2 SQIVND (reference sequence). CDR3 length: 16 residues. Trimming took 3 bases from V and 0 from J; bases not matched to a gene: 7. The DNA of the CDR3 is TGTGCCAGTAGTATCGCAGGGGGCTTGGGCTCCTACGAGCAGTACTTC. Residues: CASSIAGGLGSYEQYF.

With regard to this clone: The junction and the germline gene differ at one end; a read error may be behind it. The rearrangement joins TRBV6-5 to TRBJ2-7, with 8 nucleotides matching TRBD1. The length of the CDR3 is 11 residues. In germline, CDR1 is MNHEY, CDR2 SVGAGI. CDR3 nucleotide sequence: TGTGCCAGCAGTTATCAGGACAGGGAAGTTTTC. Translating it yields CASSYQDREVF.

This clone was observed a single time. V and J are TRBV5-1 and TRBJ2-2; 8 nucleotides align to TRBD2. The V and J ends lost 4 bases and 6 bases, in that order; junction bases with no gene match: 14. CDR3 length equals 17 residues. The V gene's germline CDR1 is SGHRS and CDR2 YFSETQ. The CDR3 protein is CASSPMPSGSLSGELFF. The CDR3 DNA is TGCGCCAGCAGCCCCATGCCCAGCGGGAGTTTGTCCGGGGAGCTGTTTTTT.

The chain is built from TRBV19 and TRBJ1-4; 8 bases map to TRBD1. The CDR3 runs 14 residues. The V and J ends lost 5 bases and 5 bases, in that order; junction bases with no gene match: 4. CDR1 is LNHDA, CDR2 SQIVND, per germline (reference sequence). The CDR3 DNA reads TGTGCCAGTAGTGGGGCAGGGGGCAATGAAAAACTGTTTTTT. This gives the protein CASSGAGGNEKLFF. Full variable domain (outside the CDR3, taken from reference TRBV19 and TRBJ1-4): DGGITQSPKYLFRKEGQNVTLSCEQNLNHDAMYWYRQDPGQGLRLIYYSQIVNDFQKGDIAEGYSVSREKKESFPLTVTSAQKNPTAFYLCASSGAGGNEKLFFGSGTQLSVL.

V and J are TRBV2 and TRBJ2-2; TRBD1 aligns across 9 bases. Germline CDR1 and CDR2: SNHLY and FYNNEI. V lost 7 bases to trimming and J lost 6 bases; unmatched junction nucleotides: 9. This CDR3 contains 15 residues. For the CDR3, the DNA is TGTGCCAGCAATGACCGGGACAGGGCATCCGGGGAGCTGTTTTTT. Encoded protein: CASNDRDRASGELFF.

This chain connects TRBV5-6 to TRBJ1-2; D gene ambiguous. The V and J ends lost 1 base and 1 base respectively, with 8 bases between them. Germline loops: CDR1 SGHDT, CDR2 YYEEEE. There are 14 residues in the CDR3. CDR3 sequence reads: CASSLKQINYGYTF. DNA of the CDR3: TGTGCCAGCAGCTTGAAACAGATTAACTATGGCTACACCTTC.

CDR3 amino acids: CASSLSNPSSGNTIYF. As DNA, the CDR3 is TGCGCCAGCAGCCTTTCAAACCCGAGCTCTGGAAACACCATATATTTT. The V gene is TRBV4-3, the J gene TRBJ1-3, with no clear D. Germline V gene lookup returns CDR1 LGHNA and CDR2 YSLEER. V was clipped by 4 bases and J by 0 bases, with 13 bases between them. The CDR3 consists of 16 residues.

The chain employs TRBV5-8 and TRBJ2-7, with 8 bases identical to TRBD2. The CDR3 contains 15 residues. V trimming: 4 bases; J trimming: 1 base; junction bases outside the gene matches: 7. From germline, CDR1 is SGHTS and CDR2 YDEGEE. The CDR3 nucleotides read TGTGCCAGCAGCGTCTACGGACTAGCTTCCTACGAGCAGTACTTC. Its protein product is CASSVYGLASYEQYF.

The chain employs TRBV9 and TRBJ1-1; D is perhaps TRBD1 (5 bases). The CDR3 length is 12 residues. CDR1 and CDR2 (germline): SGDLS, YYNGEE. Between the trimmed V and J ends, which lost 4 bases and 7 bases, there was a span of 11 bases. The CDR3 nucleotides read TGTGCCAGCAGCTCCCGACAGAGTGAAGCTTTCTTT. Translating gives CASSSRQSEAFF.

The chain links TRBV4-1 to TRBJ1-2; D is ambiguous. This CDR3 region has 13 residues. Germline CDR1 is MGHRA and CDR2 is YSYEKL. The ends were cut back, 6 bases at V and 1 base at J, with 9 bases in the middle. The CDR3 loop is CASSTRLNYGYTF. The CDR3 DNA reads as TGCGCCAGCAGTACACGGCTTAACTATGGCTACACCTTC.

This chain connects TRBV7-2 to TRBJ2-7; 9 nucleotides align to TRBD2. In germline, CDR1 is SGHTA, CDR2 FQGNSA. V lost 0 bases to trimming and J lost 0 bases; unmatched junction nucleotides: 9. CDR3 size: 18 residues. CDR3 sequence: CASSLASGSQLGSYEQYF. For the CDR3, the DNA is TGTGCCAGCAGCTTAGCTAGCGGGAGTCAGTTAGGCTCCTACGAGCAGTACTTC. Supplemented by reference TRBV7-2 and TRBJ2-7, the full variable domain reads GAGVSQSPSNKVTEKGKDVELRCDPISGHTALYWYRQSLGQGLEFLIYFQGNSAPDKSGLPSDRFSAERTGGSVSTLTIQRTQQEDSAVYLCASSLASGSQLGSYEQYFGPGTRLTVT.

The chain couples TRBV18 to TRBJ2-3, with 8 bases aligning to TRBD1. V shed 2 bases and J 6 bases; nucleotides not matched to a gene: 13. Germline V lookup: CDR1 KGHSH, CDR2 LQKENI. The CDR3 totals 17 residues. CDR3 nucleotides: TGTGCCAGCTCACCAAGTCTTCAGGGGGCAACTAGGGATACGCAGTATTTT. Its protein product is CASSPSLQGATRDTQYF.

This clone is a singleton in its sample. CDR3 loop: CASSQTSLQGTNTEAFF. DNA of the CDR3: TGTGCCAGCAGTCAGACTTCCTTGCAGGGGACGAACACTGAAGCTTTCTTT. The rearrangement joins TRBV7-2 to TRBJ1-1; a possible D gene is TRBD1 (6 bases). CDR3 length equals 17 residues. The germline CDR1 and CDR2 sequences are SGHTA and FQGNSA. V was shortened by 6 bases and J by 1 base, with 21 bases between the two germline ends.